These T cell receptor beta chains were read from a single sample in a study of T cells in Graves' hyperthyroidism and ophthalmopathy. TCRdb re-called the multiplex PCR reads with MiXCR, one entry per CDR3 protein. This sample yields 750,000 to 950,000 distinct CDR3 sequences, of which around 39% are seen a single time; 7% to 10% belongs to the top ten. The sample was blood. These receptors were collected from a man between 18 and 35 years old with Graves' hyperthyroidism. Each CDR3 is given with its conserved first and last residue. D genes are given only for firm matches. Expanded clones are given a class, and other clones once, few, many or no size at all.

v_call,j_call,d_call,cdr3_length,clone_size,cdr3_aa,cdr3_nt
TRBV11-2,TRBJ2-7,TRBD2,15,many,CASSSPSGGTYEQYF,TGTGCCAGCAGCTCGCCTAGCGGGGGAACCTACGAGCAGTACTTC
TRBV29-1,TRBJ2-7,.,13,many,CSVKDGPTYEQYF,TGCAGCGTAAAGGACGGGCCCACCTACGAGCAGTACTTC
TRBV29-1,TRBJ2-7,.,14,.,CSQGWADPTYEQYF,TGCAGCCAAGGTTGGGCGGATCCTACCTACGAGCAGTACTTC
TRBV2,TRBJ1-2,.,13,many,CASRRGPTYGYTF,TGTGCCAGCCGCCGGGGACCCACATATGGCTACACCTTC
TRBV7-9,TRBJ1-2,TRBD1,16,many,CASSLGTWGQGDGYTF,TGTGCCAGCAGCTTAGGAACCTGGGGGCAGGGGGATGGCTACACCTTC
TRBV25-1,TRBJ1-5,.,11,many,CASSEGPPQHF,TGTGCCAGCAGTGAAGGTCCGCCCCAGCATTTT
TRBV2,TRBJ1-5,.,15,.,CASSLSREGNQPQHF,TGTGCCAGCAGCTTATCCAGGGAGGGCAATCAGCCCCAGCATTTT
TRBV6-1,TRBJ2-7,.,13,once,CASRFEGAYEQYF,TGTGCCAGCAGGTTTGAGGGAGCCTACGAGCAGTACTTC
TRBV6-5,TRBJ1-1,.,15,.,CASSYSGVGGTEAFF,TGTGCCAGCAGTTACTCCGGCGTCGGGGGCACTGAAGCTTTCTTT
TRBV7-3,TRBJ2-7,.,13,.,CASVVYRDYEQYF,TGTGCCAGCGTTGTTTACAGAGATTACGAGCAGTACTTC
TRBV6-5,TRBJ2-7,.,13,many,CASSYVPGGEQYF,TGTGCCAGCAGTTACGTTCCAGGAGGCGAGCAGTACTTC
TRBV2,TRBJ1-1,TRBD1,15,.,CASGGQGLGYTEAFF,TGTGCCAGCGGGGGACAGGGTTTAGGCTACACTGAAGCTTTCTTT
TRBV19,TRBJ1-5,TRBD1,13,many,CASSWTGLPPQHF,TGTGCCAGTAGTTGGACAGGGCTACCCCCCCAGCATTTT
TRBV7-9,TRBJ2-6,.,15,.,CASSSQAPGANVLTF,TGTGCCAGCAGCTCCCAGGCGCCGGGGGCCAACGTCCTGACTTTC
TRBV11-1,TRBJ2-5,.,16,.,CASSAPGPGNQETQYF,TGTGCCAGCAGCGCGCCGGGACCAGGGAACCAAGAGACCCAGTACTTC
TRBV7-6,TRBJ1-6,.,15,many,CASSPTPGQASPLHF,TGTGCCAGCAGCCCGACTCCGGGACAAGCTTCACCCCTCCACTTT
TRBV29-1,TRBJ2-7,TRBD1,16,many,CSAAPGQGYRPYEQYF,TGCAGCGCAGCCCCTGGACAGGGCTATCGGCCCTACGAGCAGTACTTC
TRBV7-2,TRBJ1-3,.,16,.,CASSIRSSSSGNTIYF,TGTGCCAGCAGCATACGATCCAGCAGCTCTGGAAACACCATATATTTT
TRBV7-9,TRBJ2-7,.,14,many,CASTAEGVIYEQYF,TGTGCCAGCACTGCGGAGGGGGTGATCTACGAGCAGTACTTC
TRBV7-3,TRBJ1-6,.,15,few,CASSLDLDGQSPLHF,TGTGCCAGCAGCTTAGATCTCGACGGCCAGTCACCCCTCCACTTT
TRBV7-3,TRBJ2-7,.,15,many,CASSAGGGGRAEQYF,TGTGCCAGCAGCGCAGGGGGGGGAGGTCGTGCCGAGCAGTACTTC
TRBV4-1,TRBJ1-5,.,14,many,CASSQGTSNQPQHF,TGCGCCAGCAGCCAAGGGACCAGCAATCAGCCCCAGCATTTT
TRBV10-3,TRBJ1-5,.,13,many,CAIGGGSNQPQHF,TGTGCCATCGGAGGTGGTAGCAATCAGCCCCAGCATTTT
TRBV9,TRBJ1-2,TRBD1,16,many,CASSSPGQGTDYGYTF,TGTGCCAGCAGCTCACCGGGACAGGGGACGGACTATGGCTACACCTTC
TRBV2,TRBJ2-7,TRBD2,15,.,CASTRSGGDSYEQYF,TGTGCCAGCACCCGTAGCGGGGGGGACTCCTACGAGCAGTACTTC
TRBV5-1,TRBJ1-1,.,12,.,CASSWGGPEAFF,TGCGCCAGCAGCTGGGGGGGCCCTGAAGCTTTCTTT
TRBV29-1,TRBJ1-1,TRBD1,17,.,CSVVSGRTGARNTEAFF,TGCAGCGTTGTCAGCGGCCGGACAGGGGCTCGGAACACTGAAGCTTTCTTT
TRBV7-9,TRBJ1-1,TRBD1,15,.,CASSADRAKNTEAFF,TGTGCCAGCAGCGCCGACAGGGCGAAGAACACTGAAGCTTTCTTT
TRBV5-5,TRBJ2-2,.,16,.,CASSPSASANTGELFF,TGTGCCAGCAGCCCGTCCGCCAGCGCGAACACCGGGGAGCTGTTTTTT
TRBV20-1,TRBJ2-7,.,12,many,CSARKLSYEQYF,TGCAGTGCTAGGAAGTTATCCTACGAGCAGTACTTC
TRBV7-9,TRBJ2-7,.,15,few,CASSLATGYIYEQYF,TGTGCCAGCAGCTTAGCAACAGGTTACATCTACGAGCAGTACTTC
TRBV25-1,TRBJ2-2,.,13,once,CASCLSNTGELFF,TGTGCCAGCTGTCTCTCAAACACCGGGGAGCTGTTTTTT
TRBV29-1,TRBJ2-5,TRBD1,13,.,CSLRTGHQETQYF,TGCAGCCTTCGGACAGGGCATCAAGAGACCCAGTACTTC
TRBV7-6,TRBJ1-2,.,14,many,CASAPSESSYGYTF,TGTGCCAGCGCGCCTTCCGAGAGTTCCTATGGCTACACCTTC
TRBV9,TRBJ2-5,.,12,.,CASSVTGGTQYF,TGTGCCAGCAGCGTAACAGGTGGGACCCAGTACTTC
TRBV9,TRBJ2-7,.,14,many,CASSVVEGDYEQYF,TGTGCCAGCAGCGTAGTGGAGGGTGACTACGAGCAGTACTTC
TRBV9,TRBJ2-7,TRBD1,12,few,CASSGQGSEQYF,TGTGCCAGCAGCGGACAGGGGTCCGAGCAGTACTTC
TRBV15,TRBJ2-7,TRBD1,15,many,CATSRDRGHSYEQYF,TGTGCCACCAGCAGAGACAGGGGGCACTCCTACGAGCAGTACTTC
TRBV20-1,TRBJ1-5,.,10,many,CSAGNQPQHF,TGCAGTGCTGGGAATCAGCCCCAGCATTTT
TRBV7-2,TRBJ2-5,.,15,many,CASRPNRLVGETQYF,TGTGCCAGCAGACCTAATCGACTAGTCGGGGAGACCCAGTACTTC
TRBV4-1,TRBJ2-7,TRBD1,14,.,CASSRDREDYEQYF,TGCGCCAGCAGCCGGGACAGGGAAGACTACGAGCAGTACTTC
TRBV2,TRBJ1-5,TRBD1,12,.,CASSPGGETQHF,TGTGCCAGCAGTCCAGGGGGAGAGACCCAGCATTTT
TRBV20-1,TRBJ1-5,.,13,many,CSAPLRLGQPQHF,TGCAGTGCCCCTTTGCGTTTGGGTCAGCCCCAGCATTTT
TRBV7-6,TRBJ1-3,.,15,few,CASSLGRQGGNTIYF,TGTGCCAGCAGCTTAGGTCGGCAGGGTGGAAACACCATATATTTT
TRBV5-1,TRBJ2-7,TRBD1,14,few,CASSDGTGDYEQYF,TGCGCCAGCAGCGACGGGACAGGGGACTACGAGCAGTACTTC
TRBV25-1,TRBJ2-7,.,12,.,CARDPTDYEQYF,TGTGCTAGAGATCCCACAGACTACGAGCAGTACTTC
TRBV19,TRBJ2-7,TRBD1,15,.,CASSMDRGVEDEQYF,TGTGCCAGTAGTATGGACAGGGGCGTCGAGGACGAGCAGTACTTC
TRBV19,TRBJ2-5,.,13,.,CASRTTSQETQYF,TGTGCCAGTAGAACGACCAGCCAAGAGACCCAGTACTTC
TRBV2,TRBJ2-7,.,12,.,CATGGLNYEQYF,TGTGCTACCGGGGGGCTTAACTACGAGCAGTACTTC
TRBV20-1,TRBJ1-5,TRBD1,14,few,CSAHGTGGGQPQHF,TGCAGTGCACACGGGACAGGGGGAGGTCAGCCCCAGCATTTT
TRBV5-1,TRBJ2-7,.,13,.,CASSSGRGGEQYF,TGCGCCAGCAGCTCGGGCAGGGGCGGAGAGCAGTACTTC
TRBV7-8,TRBJ1-1,.,13,few,CASIPRGRTEAFF,TGTGCCAGCATCCCCCGGGGGCGAACTGAAGCTTTCTTT
TRBV15,TRBJ2-7,TRBD1,15,.,CATSRAQNRGNEQYF,TGTGCCACCAGCAGAGCCCAGAACAGGGGAAACGAGCAGTACTTC
TRBV4-2,TRBJ1-5,.,14,.,CASGLGVGKQPQHF,TGTGCCAGCGGCCTGGGTGTGGGGAAACAGCCCCAGCATTTT
TRBV2,TRBJ2-5,.,13,.,CASSDTGWETQYF,TGTGCCAGCAGTGACACAGGTTGGGAGACCCAGTACTTC
TRBV2,TRBJ2-7,.,13,many,CASSKGAAYEQYF,TGTGCCAGCAGTAAAGGGGCCGCCTACGAGCAGTACTTC